Described below is a single TCR beta chain sequence and its context. The antigen is not known. This sample stems from a study of T cell responses to AZD1222 COVID-19 vaccine. Overall study: Investigators merged groups given second doses at roughly 4 or roughly 12 weeks.

Whole-study findings and limits: Without day 14 samples, only post-peak T cell repertoires were studied. Donors in the cohort were predominantly white British and more often female, and clonal diversity was possibly underestimated.

In germline, CDR1 is MRHNA, CDR2 SNTAGT. The CDR3 runs 17 residues. Trimming pared 5 bases from V and 3 bases from J, leaving 20 bases between. The protocol was immunoSEQ multiplex PCR, while the TCRdb copy is restricted to in-frame clones and leaves out a portion. Of some 120,000 clones listed, roughly 87% are singletons. The chain is built from TRBV6-4 and TRBJ1-5; weak D call: TRBD1 (6 bases). The material was peripheral blood, obtained on day 0 of AZD1222 vaccination. The receptor was derived from an adult in good health. CDR3 DNA: TGTGCCAGCAGTACGTTGTGGGGGCAGGACCTCAATCAGCCCCAGCATTTT. It yields the protein CASSTLWGQDLNQPQHF.